One sample yielded the 16 T cell receptor beta chains listed below, sequenced in a study of T cells in Graves' hyperthyroidism and ophthalmopathy. There were TCR beta CDR3 regions amplified from RNA transcripts. The HTBI primer set drove a first-round RT-PCR of the TCR CDR3. TCRdb used MiXCR to reprocess the multiplex PCR reads, holding one entry per CDR3 protein. This sample has around 450,000 distinct CDR3 sequences; about a sixth occur once, and the top ten carry almost 8%. The specimen was blood. All receptors derive from a woman under 30 with Graves' hyperthyroidism.

This clonotype was counted ten times or more. The chain uses TRBV6-5 and TRBJ2-6, with D maybe TRBD1 (5 bases). Germline-derived CDR1 and CDR2 are MNHEY and SVGAGI. Trimming took 2 bases from V and 1 from J, leaving 6 bases between them. The CDR3 spans 15 residues. The CDR3 bases are TGTGCCAGCAGTTACGGGGCTTCTGGGGCCAACGTCCTGACTTTC. It specifies CASSYGASGANVLTF.

The chain uses TRBV19 and TRBJ2-2, with a weak D call TRBD1 (5 bases). The CDR3 consists of 15 residues. Trimming took 4 bases from V and 6 from J, leaving 15 bases between them. The germline V gene has CDR1 LNHDA and CDR2 SQIVND (reference sequence). The CDR3 bases are TGTGCCAGTAGTACACGCCGGCAGGGCTCCGGGGAGCTGTTTTTT. Protein product: CASSTRRQGSGELFF.

The chain has TRBV19 and TRBJ2-5; 8 nucleotides align to TRBD2. V lost 10 bases and J lost 7; bases outside the gene matches: 8. This CDR3 has 12 amino acids. Germline-derived CDR1 and CDR2 are LNHDA and SQIVND (reference sequence). The CDR3 protein is CATMVAGGTQYF. The CDR3 coding sequence is TGTGCCACAATGGTGGCGGGGGGGACCCAGTACTTC.

This clonotype was observed many times. V is TRBV12-3 or TRBV12-4 and J is TRBJ2-2; D uncertain. The CDR3 covers 12 residues. V dropped 5 bases and J dropped 5 bases, with 6 bases sitting between them. As DNA, the CDR3 is TGTGCCAGCAGTCCCCAGACCGGGGAGCTGTTTTTT. Its protein is CASSPQTGELFF.

This clonotype has just a few counts. The chain recombines TRBV5-7 with TRBJ2-6; perhaps D is TRBD1 or TRBD2 (5 bases each). TRBV5-7 is sorted into the ORF group, with uncertain function. This CDR3 contains 19 residues. V shed 0 bases and J shed 0 bases, with 16 bases lying between them. The CDR3 bases are TGTGCCAGCAGCTTGGCCGGGGCAGGGAACCTCTCTGGGGCCAACGTCCTGACTTTC. Protein: CASSLAGAGNLSGANVLTF.

This clonotype has at least ten counts. This chain connects TRBV27 to TRBJ2-5; 9 bases align to TRBD2. Germline V gene lookup returns CDR1 MNHEY and CDR2 SMNVEV (reference sequence). The ends lost 1 base at V and 5 bases at J; junction bases unmatched: 11. The CDR3 has 17 residues. CDR3 DNA sequence: TGTGCCAGCAGTTTATGGGCCCTCGGGACTAGCCGGGAGACCCAGTACTTC. Translated, it gives CASSLWALGTSRETQYF.

The V and J genes are TRBV3-1 and TRBJ1-1; D might be TRBD1 (6 bases). Germline V CDR1 and CDR2: LGHDT, YNNKEL (reference sequence). Trimming took 0 bases from V and 4 from J, leaving 12 bases between them. The CDR3 spans 15 residues. The CDR3 loop is CASSQDAGAGTEAFF. CDR3 in DNA: TGTGCCAGCAGCCAAGATGCAGGGGCCGGCACTGAAGCTTTCTTT.

A few counts support this clonotype. V is TRBV20-1 and J is TRBJ2-7; maybe TRBD1 (5 bases). CDR1 and CDR2 from the germline V gene are DFQATT and SNEGSKA (reference sequence). V lost 5 bases to trimming and J lost 0 bases, with 14 bases between them. The CDR3 covers 14 residues. CDR3: CSASSDGASYEQYF. The CDR3 DNA reads TGCAGTGCTTCCTCGGATGGGGCCTCCTACGAGCAGTACTTC.

The chain joins TRBV12-3 or TRBV12-4 to TRBJ2-3, with TRBD1 matching 8 bases. After removal of 0 bases from V and 3 bases from J, the junction contained 11 bases not matched to a gene. This CDR3 has 18 amino acids. The CDR3 region is CASSLARDRPESTDTQYF. In nucleotides, the CDR3 is TGTGCCAGCAGTTTAGCTCGGGACAGGCCCGAGTCTACAGATACGCAGTATTTT.

This clonotype was detected only a few times. The gene calls are TRBV4-1 and TRBJ2-7, with a weak D call TRBD1 (8 bases). The CDR3 has 16 amino acids. The ends were cut back, 2 bases at V and 3 bases at J, with 17 bases in the middle. Germline assignment: CDR1 MGHRA and CDR2 YSYEKL. The CDR3 loop reads CASSQSLTGEGYEQYF. For the CDR3, the DNA is TGCGCCAGCAGCCAATCTCTGACAGGGGAGGGCTACGAGCAGTACTTC.

This clonotype was counted ten times or more. The CDR3 DNA is TGTGCCAGCAGCGACTTCAGGGGGCCTGGCTCCTACAATGAGCAGTTCTTC. Encoded protein: CASSDFRGPGSYNEQFF. This chain joins TRBV11-3 and TRBJ2-1, with 8 nucleotides matching TRBD1. V lost 5 bases, J lost 0 bases, and 9 bases stayed unmatched. Germline assignment: CDR1 SGHNT and CDR2 YENEEA. The CDR3 runs 17 residues.

The table lists this clonotype with many counts. The V gene is TRBV12-5, the J gene TRBJ1-4; no firm D call. From germline, CDR1 is LGHNT and CDR2 FRNRAP. V shed 5 bases and J shed 2 bases, with 9 bases lying between them. The CDR3 is 14 residues long. The CDR3 region is CASGGYSTNEKLFF. In DNA form, the CDR3 reads TGTGCTAGTGGTGGATACAGCACTAATGAAAAACTGTTTTTT.

This clonotype occurred many times. The chain combines TRBV3-1 with TRBJ2-2, with unresolved D. Per germline, CDR1 LGHDT and CDR2 YNNKEL (reference sequence). V was cut by 2 bases and J by 3 bases, with 13 bases left in between. The CDR3 sequence is 16 residues long. The CDR3 DNA follows: TGTGCCAGCAGCCAATTACCGGGTCCGGACACCGGGGAGCTGTTTTTT. Translated: CASSQLPGPDTGELFF.

The table lists this clonotype with many counts. The genes are TRBV11-2 and TRBJ2-3; no clear D. The CDR3 contains 12 residues. The ends were cut back, 10 bases at V and 4 bases at J, with 12 bases in the middle. Germline V gene data show CDR1 as SGHAT and CDR2 as FQNNGV. The CDR3 DNA sequence: TGTGCCAACTCTAACTCCGCAGATACGCAGTATTTT. This gives the protein CANSNSADTQYF.

This clonotype appeared a few times. The J gene is TRBJ1-6, the V gene TRBV6-1; D is perhaps TRBD1 (5 bases). From germline, CDR1 is MNHNS and CDR2 SASEGT. The ends were cut back, 10 bases at V and 3 bases at J, with 10 bases in the middle. This CDR3 is 13 amino acids long. In nucleotides, the CDR3 is TGTGCCACCCGGGACCTCTATAATTCACCCCTCCACTTT. Its translation is CATRDLYNSPLHF.

This clonotype was recorded at least ten times. The chain couples TRBV7-8 to TRBJ1-5, with TRBD1 identical over 8 bases. The germline V gene encodes CDR1 SGHVS and CDR2 FQNEAQ. Unmatched junction bases numbered 15, after V lost 5 bases and J lost 6 bases. The CDR3 is 17 residues long. The CDR3 DNA is TGTGCCAGCAGCCCACCCCGACAGGGGAGGAACGGTCAGCCCCAGCATTTT. This encodes CASSPPRQGRNGQPQHF.